Listed below are T cell receptor beta chains from one sample, sequenced in a study of cytomegalovirus exposure and HLA in healthy donors. Clones were sequenced by immunoSEQ multiplex PCR, and TCRdb holds only the in-frame ones, with some missing. The sample lists 100,000 to 150,000 clones; about 81% were seen once. The sequencing input was PBMCs. Receptors were obtained from a woman aged 25 to 39 in good health and CMV-seronegative. Each CDR3 is given with its conserved first and last residue. D genes are given only for firm matches. Rows may omit the clone size; those that give it use once, few, many or a size class.

clone_size: NA
v_call: TRBV28
d_call: NA
j_call: TRBJ2-6
cdr3_aa: CASSFLGGPGANVLTF
cdr3_nt: TGTGCCAGCAGTTTTCTTGGCGGTCCTGGGGCCAACGTCCTGACTTTC

clone_size: once
v_call: TRBV9
d_call: TRBD2
j_call: TRBJ2-1
cdr3_aa: CASSVGSGNYNEQFF
cdr3_nt: TGTGCCAGCAGCGTAGGGAGCGGGAACTACAATGAGCAGTTCTTC

clone_size: NA
v_call: TRBV5-1
d_call: NA
j_call: TRBJ2-1
cdr3_aa: CASSLGQDYNEQFF
cdr3_nt: TGCGCCAGCAGCTTGGGACAGGACTACAATGAGCAGTTCTTC

clone_size: NA
v_call: TRBV18
d_call: NA
j_call: TRBJ1-2
cdr3_aa: CASSPLEHYGYTF
cdr3_nt: TGTGCCAGCTCACCCCTCGAGCATTATGGCTACACCTTC

clone_size: few
v_call: TRBV6-1
d_call: NA
j_call: TRBJ1-2
cdr3_aa: CASSAQGGGYTF
cdr3_nt: TGTGCCAGCAGTGCACAGGGTGGCGGCTACACCTTC

clone_size: once
v_call: TRBV6-5
d_call: NA
j_call: TRBJ2-1
cdr3_aa: CASRSTNEQFF
cdr3_nt: TGTGCCAGCAGGTCTACTAATGAGCAGTTCTTC

clone_size: NA
v_call: TRBV5-1
d_call: TRBD2
j_call: TRBJ2-3
cdr3_aa: CASRVAGATDTQYF
cdr3_nt: TGCGCCAGCAGAGTAGCGGGCGCCACAGATACGCAGTATTTT

clone_size: NA
v_call: TRBV6-1
d_call: NA
j_call: TRBJ1-1
cdr3_aa: CASSEWQGLMNTEAFF
cdr3_nt: TGTGCCAGCAGTGAATGGCAGGGGCTTATGAACACTGAAGCTTTCTTT

clone_size: few
v_call: TRBV5-4
d_call: TRBD1
j_call: TRBJ1-4
cdr3_aa: CASSFGQGAGNEKLFF
cdr3_nt: TGTGCCAGCAGCTTCGGGCAGGGGGCCGGCAATGAAAAACTGTTTTTT

clone_size: NA
v_call: TRBV9
d_call: NA
j_call: TRBJ2-2
cdr3_aa: CASSETGPNTGELFF
cdr3_nt: TGTGCCAGCAGCGAGACAGGCCCAAACACCGGGGAGCTGTTTTTT

clone_size: NA
v_call: TRBV2
d_call: TRBD2
j_call: TRBJ2-1
cdr3_aa: CASSGVLAGSNEQFF
cdr3_nt: TGTGCCAGCAGTGGTGTACTAGCGGGCTCAAATGAGCAGTTCTTC

clone_size: NA
v_call: TRBV19
d_call: NA
j_call: TRBJ1-1
cdr3_aa: CASSYARVGTEAFF
cdr3_nt: TGTGCCAGTAGTTACGCGAGGGTAGGCACTGAAGCTTTCTTT

clone_size: NA
v_call: TRBV2
d_call: NA
j_call: TRBJ2-1
cdr3_aa: CASSEGQLGLRDEQFF
cdr3_nt: TGTGCCAGCAGTGAAGGCCAACTAGGGTTGAGGGATGAGCAGTTCTTC

clone_size: NA
v_call: TRBV2
d_call: TRBD1
j_call: TRBJ1-3
cdr3_aa: CASNPTGEKNTIYF
cdr3_nt: TGTGCCAGCAACCCGACAGGGGAAAAAAACACCATATATTTT

clone_size: NA
v_call: TRBV29-1
d_call: NA
j_call: TRBJ2-2
cdr3_aa: CSVARGGTGELFF
cdr3_nt: TGCAGCGTCGCCCGAGGGGGAACCGGGGAGCTGTTTTTT

clone_size: NA
v_call: TRBV4-2
d_call: NA
j_call: TRBJ1-5
cdr3_aa: CASSQTGLGGQPQHF
cdr3_nt: TGTGCCAGCAGCCAAACCGGACTGGGGGGTCAGCCCCAGCATTTT

clone_size: NA
v_call: TRBV12-5
d_call: NA
j_call: TRBJ1-3
cdr3_aa: CASDQDSPGGSGNTIYF
cdr3_nt: TGTGCTAGTGACCAGGACAGTCCGGGGGGCTCTGGAAACACCATATATTTT

clone_size: NA
v_call: TRBV6-1
d_call: NA
j_call: TRBJ1-4
cdr3_aa: CASIEDRLNEKLFF
cdr3_nt: TGTGCCAGCATCGAGGACAGACTGAATGAAAAACTGTTTTTT

clone_size: NA
v_call: TRBV27
d_call: NA
j_call: TRBJ1-2
cdr3_aa: CASSLKQGSHYGYTF
cdr3_nt: TGTGCCAGCAGCTTGAAACAGGGATCGCACTATGGCTACACCTTC

clone_size: NA
v_call: TRBV11-3
d_call: NA
j_call: TRBJ2-7
cdr3_aa: CASSKGRAPNYEQYF
cdr3_nt: TGTGCCAGCAGCAAGGGCAGGGCACCTAACTACGAGCAGTACTTC

clone_size: NA
v_call: TRBV11-2
d_call: NA
j_call: TRBJ1-3
cdr3_aa: CASSLVGTNSGNTIYF
cdr3_nt: TGTGCCAGCAGCTTAGTGGGGACAAACTCTGGAAACACCATATATTTT

clone_size: NA
v_call: TRBV5-1
d_call: TRBD1
j_call: TRBJ2-1
cdr3_aa: CASSTSGQLPGGYNEQFF
cdr3_nt: TGCGCCAGCAGCACCTCGGGACAGCTGCCTGGGGGATACAATGAGCAGTTCTTC